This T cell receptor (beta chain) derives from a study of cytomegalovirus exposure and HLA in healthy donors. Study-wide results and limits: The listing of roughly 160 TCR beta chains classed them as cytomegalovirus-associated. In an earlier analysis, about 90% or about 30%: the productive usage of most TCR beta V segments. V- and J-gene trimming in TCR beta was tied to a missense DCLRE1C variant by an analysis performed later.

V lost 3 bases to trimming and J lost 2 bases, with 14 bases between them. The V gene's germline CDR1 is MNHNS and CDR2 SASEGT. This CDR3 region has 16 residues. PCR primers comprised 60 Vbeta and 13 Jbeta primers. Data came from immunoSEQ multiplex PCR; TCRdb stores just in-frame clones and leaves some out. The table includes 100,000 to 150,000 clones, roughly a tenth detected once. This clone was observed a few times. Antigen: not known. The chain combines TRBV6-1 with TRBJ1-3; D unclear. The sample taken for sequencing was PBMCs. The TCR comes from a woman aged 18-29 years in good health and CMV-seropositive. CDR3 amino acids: CASSDPSGITGNTIYF. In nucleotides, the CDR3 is TGTGCCAGCAGTGACCCCTCGGGAATAACTGGAAACACCATATATTTT.